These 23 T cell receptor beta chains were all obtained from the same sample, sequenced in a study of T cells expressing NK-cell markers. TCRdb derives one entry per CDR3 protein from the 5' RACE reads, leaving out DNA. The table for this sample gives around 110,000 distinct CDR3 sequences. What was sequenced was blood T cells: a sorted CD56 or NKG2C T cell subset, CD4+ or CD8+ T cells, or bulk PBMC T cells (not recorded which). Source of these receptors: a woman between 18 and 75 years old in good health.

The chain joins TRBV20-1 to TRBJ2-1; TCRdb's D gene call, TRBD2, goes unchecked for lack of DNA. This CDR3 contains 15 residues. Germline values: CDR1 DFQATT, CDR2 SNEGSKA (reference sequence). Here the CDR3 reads CSATQEGGTYNEQFF.

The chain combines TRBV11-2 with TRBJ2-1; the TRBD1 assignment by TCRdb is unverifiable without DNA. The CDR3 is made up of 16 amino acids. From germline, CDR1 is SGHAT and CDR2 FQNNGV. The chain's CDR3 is CASSPHGGTGYNEQFF. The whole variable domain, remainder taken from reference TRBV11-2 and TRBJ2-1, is EAGVAQSPRYKIIEKRQSVAFWCNPISGHATLYWYQQILGQGPKLLIQFQNNGVVDDSQLPKDRFSAERLKGVDSTLKIQPAKLEDSAVYLCASSPHGGTGYNEQFFGPGTRLTVL.

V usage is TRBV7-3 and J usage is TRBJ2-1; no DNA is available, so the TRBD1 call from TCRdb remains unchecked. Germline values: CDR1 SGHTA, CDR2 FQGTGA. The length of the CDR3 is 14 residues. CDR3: CASSPGGRVDEQFF.

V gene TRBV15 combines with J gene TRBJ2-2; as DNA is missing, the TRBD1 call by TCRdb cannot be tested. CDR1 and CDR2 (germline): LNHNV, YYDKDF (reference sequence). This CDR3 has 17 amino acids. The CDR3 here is CATSRDLAGVGTGELFF.

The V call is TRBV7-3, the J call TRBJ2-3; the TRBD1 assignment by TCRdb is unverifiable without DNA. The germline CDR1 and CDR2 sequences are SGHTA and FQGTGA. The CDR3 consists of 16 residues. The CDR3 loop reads CASSPWGGGGTDTQYF.

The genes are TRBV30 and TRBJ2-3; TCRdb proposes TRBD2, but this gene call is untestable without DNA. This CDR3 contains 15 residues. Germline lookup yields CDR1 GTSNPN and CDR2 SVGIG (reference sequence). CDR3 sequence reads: CAWTPGGLEPDTQYF.

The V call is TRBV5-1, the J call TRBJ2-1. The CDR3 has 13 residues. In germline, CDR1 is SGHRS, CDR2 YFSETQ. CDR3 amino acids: CASSWATYNEQFF. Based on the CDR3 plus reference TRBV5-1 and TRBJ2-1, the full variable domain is KAGVTQTPRYLIKTRGQQVTLSCSPISGHRSVSWYQQTPGQGLQFLFEYFSETQRNKGNFPGRFSGRQFSNSRSEMNVSTLELGDSALYLCASSWATYNEQFFGPGTRLTVL.

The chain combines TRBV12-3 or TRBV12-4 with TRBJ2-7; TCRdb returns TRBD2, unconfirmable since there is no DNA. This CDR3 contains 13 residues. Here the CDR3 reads CASSRAGGSEQYF.

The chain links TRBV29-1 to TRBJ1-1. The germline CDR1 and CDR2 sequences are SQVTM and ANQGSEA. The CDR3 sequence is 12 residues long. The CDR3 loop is CSVPGGGPEAFF.

The CDR3 loop reads CASSLIGTGDHEQYF. This chain connects TRBV27 to TRBJ2-7; absent DNA, TCRdb's TRBD1 call cannot be checked. CDR3 length: 15 amino acids. CDR1 is MNHEY, CDR2 SMNVEV, per germline (reference sequence).

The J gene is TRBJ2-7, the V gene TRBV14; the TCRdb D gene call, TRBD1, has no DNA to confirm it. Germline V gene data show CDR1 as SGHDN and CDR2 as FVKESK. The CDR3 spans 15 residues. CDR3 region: CAGSLIGQGSYEQYF.

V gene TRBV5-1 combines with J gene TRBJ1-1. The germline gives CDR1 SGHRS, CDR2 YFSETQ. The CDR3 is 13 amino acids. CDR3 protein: CASSLGSNTEAFF.

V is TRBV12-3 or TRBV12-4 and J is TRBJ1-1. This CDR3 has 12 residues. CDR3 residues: CASTWENTEAFF.

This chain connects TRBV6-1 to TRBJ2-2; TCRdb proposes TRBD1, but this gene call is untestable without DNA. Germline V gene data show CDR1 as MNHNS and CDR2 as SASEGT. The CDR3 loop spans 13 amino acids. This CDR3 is CASMQGGTGELFF.

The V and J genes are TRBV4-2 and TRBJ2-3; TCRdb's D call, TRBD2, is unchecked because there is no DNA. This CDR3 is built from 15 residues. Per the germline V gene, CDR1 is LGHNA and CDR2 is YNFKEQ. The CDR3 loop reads CASRDSHTSTDTQYF.

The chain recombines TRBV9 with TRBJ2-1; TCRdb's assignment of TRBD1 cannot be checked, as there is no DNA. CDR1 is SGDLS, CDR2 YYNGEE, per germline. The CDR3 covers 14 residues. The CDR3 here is CASSVGGALNEQFF.

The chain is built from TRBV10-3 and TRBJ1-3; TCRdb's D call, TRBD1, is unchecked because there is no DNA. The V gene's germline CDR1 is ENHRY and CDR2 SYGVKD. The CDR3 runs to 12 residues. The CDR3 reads CAIRTDKNTIYF.

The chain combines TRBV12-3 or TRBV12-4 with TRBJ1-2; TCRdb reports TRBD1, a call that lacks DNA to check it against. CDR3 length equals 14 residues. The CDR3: CASTVGDLGRGYTF.

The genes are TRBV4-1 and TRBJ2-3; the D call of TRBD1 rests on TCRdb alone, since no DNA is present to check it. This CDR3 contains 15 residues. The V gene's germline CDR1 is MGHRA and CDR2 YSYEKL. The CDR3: CASSQARGVTDTQYF.

The CDR3 sequence is CASSFRKRGQETQYF. The chain uses TRBV12-3 or TRBV12-4 and TRBJ2-5; TCRdb designates TRBD2, a call that cannot be tested without DNA. The CDR3 consists of 15 residues.

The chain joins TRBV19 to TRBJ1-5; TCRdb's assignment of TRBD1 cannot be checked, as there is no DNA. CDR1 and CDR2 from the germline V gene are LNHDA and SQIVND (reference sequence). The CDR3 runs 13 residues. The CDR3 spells CASSDRLNQPQHF. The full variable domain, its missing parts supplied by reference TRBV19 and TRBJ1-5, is DGGITQSPKYLFRKEGQNVTLSCEQNLNHDAMYWYRQDPGQGLRLIYYSQIVNDFQKGDIAEGYSVSREKKESFPLTVTSAQKNPTAFYLCASSDRLNQPQHFGDGTRLSIL.

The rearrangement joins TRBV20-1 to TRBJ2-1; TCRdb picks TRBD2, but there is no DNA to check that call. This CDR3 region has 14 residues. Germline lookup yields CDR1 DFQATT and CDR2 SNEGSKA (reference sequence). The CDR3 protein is CSAPTSGGNNEQFF.

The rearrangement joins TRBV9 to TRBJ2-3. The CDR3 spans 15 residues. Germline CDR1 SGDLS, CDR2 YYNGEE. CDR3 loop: CASSVGDHAGDTQYF.